This passage covers 2 T cell receptor beta chains from one sample sequenced in a study of blood T cell repertoires in COVID-19. The protocol was immunoSEQ multiplex PCR, while the TCRdb copy is restricted to in-frame clones and leaves out a portion. The sample lists some 71,000 clones, 90% occurring once. Material for sequencing was peripheral blood. These receptors were collected from a man aged 45-60 years with acute or convalescent COVID-19.

The chain combines TRBV6-4 with TRBJ2-2; a possible D gene is TRBD2 (6 bases). The CDR3 loop spans 14 amino acids. The V end was cut by 5 bases, the J end by 4 bases, with 11 bases between. Germline V gene sequence: CDR1 MRHNA, CDR2 SNTAGT. The CDR3 DNA sequence: TGTGCCAGCAGTACCGGGACTCGCACCGGGGAGCTGTTTTTT. This gives the protein CASSTGTRTGELFF.

The rearrangement uses TRBV5-1 and TRBJ1-5; unclear D gene. The germline gives CDR1 SGHRS, CDR2 YFSETQ. The V end was cut by 0 bases, the J end by 0 bases, with 13 bases between. The length of the CDR3 is 17 residues. The CDR3 coding sequence is TGCGCCAGCAGCTTGGGGGCGAGTGAGAATAGCAATCAGCCCCAGCATTTT. This sequence encodes CASSLGASENSNQPQHF.